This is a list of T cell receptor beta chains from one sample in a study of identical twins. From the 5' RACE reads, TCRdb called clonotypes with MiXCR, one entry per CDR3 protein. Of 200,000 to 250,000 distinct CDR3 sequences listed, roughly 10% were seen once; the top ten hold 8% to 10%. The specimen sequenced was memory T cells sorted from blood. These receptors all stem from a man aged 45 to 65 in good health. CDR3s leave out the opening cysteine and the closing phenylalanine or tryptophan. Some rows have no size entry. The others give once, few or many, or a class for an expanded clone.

CDR3 protein: ASRGNQSPLH; V gene: TRBV5-1; clone size: many
CDR3 protein: ASSQVAGGAGGTDTQY; V gene: TRBV4-1; clone size: few
CDR3 protein: ASSSHRGRGNEQF; V gene: TRBV11-2; clone size: many
CDR3 protein: SGGQINYGYT; V gene: TRBV20-1; clone size: many
CDR3 protein: ASSLQGGNEKLF; V gene: TRBV27; clone size: many
CDR3 protein: ASSLERQGNTEAF; V gene: TRBV7-8; clone size: many
CDR3 protein: ASSFSGVRSDTQY; V gene: TRBV12-3/TRBV12-4; clone size: many
CDR3 protein: ASSQGTDSTDTQY; V gene: TRBV4-2; clone size: many
CDR3 protein: ASSFRGGTEAF; V gene: TRBV12-3/TRBV12-4; clone size: NA
CDR3 protein: ASSQAAQETQY; V gene: TRBV4-3; clone size: many
CDR3 protein: ASSYSGPRSNSFEQY; V gene: TRBV6-5; clone size: few
CDR3 protein: ASSQRQGGQDTQY; V gene: TRBV4-1; clone size: many
CDR3 protein: ASSIQGAGEAF; V gene: TRBV19; clone size: many
CDR3 protein: SARDGAGNTEAF; V gene: TRBV20-1; clone size: many
CDR3 protein: SAETGGRSYEQY; V gene: TRBV20-1; clone size: many
CDR3 protein: ASSQEQGGYT; V gene: TRBV4-1; clone size: NA
CDR3 protein: ASSGTSGTGSINEQF; V gene: TRBV10-1; clone size: many
CDR3 protein: ASSLDGSRFQPQH; V gene: TRBV7-2; clone size: many
CDR3 protein: ASSPVSGQGVKNIQY; V gene: TRBV7-9; clone size: NA
CDR3 protein: ASSSTGTSRETQY; V gene: TRBV7-2; clone size: many
CDR3 protein: ASSAGTSSSYNEQF; V gene: TRBV9; clone size: NA
CDR3 protein: ASSLDLGQATYEQY; V gene: TRBV5-5; clone size: few
CDR3 protein: SVGLTSTVEQF; V gene: TRBV29-1; clone size: many